This T cell receptor (beta chain) emerged from a study of blood T cells in healthy people across ages. Primers used in a second PCR of roughly 6 to 11 cycles were a sample-barcoded 5' primer and a J-beta primer mix. TCRdb re-analysed the 5' RACE reads in MiXCR, keeping a single row per CDR3 protein. Of roughly 800,000 distinct CDR3 sequences in the sample, 40% to 65% were seen once. Germline CDR1 SGHRS, CDR2 YFSETQ. The V gene lost 4 bases and the J gene lost 0 bases, with 22 bases spanning the gap. The CDR3 has 18 amino acids. The chain uses TRBV5-1 and TRBJ1-2; TRBD1 is a possible D gene (6 bases). The specimen was blood. This sequence originates from a man older than 75 in good health. This CDR3 is CASSPNGQPRGANYGYTF. The CDR3 DNA follows: TGCGCCAGCAGCCCAAATGGACAGCCTAGGGGGGCTAACTATGGCTACACCTTC.